These 7 T cell receptor beta chains originate from one sample sequenced in a study of T cells in localized non-small cell lung cancer. The table came from immunoSEQ multiplex PCR; TCRdb's copy has only in-frame clones and leaves some out. The sample lists around 1,600 clones, about 20% seen once, with over 13% in the top ten. The sequenced sample was lung tumor tissue, obtained before any cancer treatment. These receptors came from a woman aged 40-70 years with stage I lung adenocarcinoma.

This clone is large (0.1 to 1%) in the sample. The chain joins TRBV11-3 to TRBJ1-4; 8 nucleotides align to TRBD1. This CDR3 has 16 residues. Germline V gene sequence: CDR1 SGHNT, CDR2 YENEEA. Germline trimming cut 4 bases from V and 4 bases from J; bases unmatched to any gene: 8. The CDR3 DNA sequence: TGTGCCAGCAGCTGGGGACAGGACAGGGATAATGAAAAACTGTTTTTT. It is translated as CASSWGQDRDNEKLFF.

This clone has a handful of counts. The chain employs TRBV30 and TRBJ1-2, with TRBD1 as a possible D gene (6 bases). CDR3 length: 14 amino acids. Germline lookup yields CDR1 GTSNPN and CDR2 SVGIG (reference sequence). Trimming shortened V by 4 bases and J by 4 bases, and 16 bases separated the two germline ends. The CDR3 DNA follows: TGTGCCTGGATGCAGGGGAATCGGGGCTATGGCTACACCTTC. Encoded protein: CAWMQGNRGYGYTF. The full variable domain, its missing parts supplied by reference TRBV30 and TRBJ1-2, is SQTIHQWPATLVQPVGSPLSLECTVEGTSNPNLYWYRQAAGRGLQLLFYSVGIGQISSEVPQNLSASRPQDRQFILSSKKLLLSDSGFYLCAWMQGNRGYGYTFGSGTRLTVV.

The chain recombines TRBV11-3 with TRBJ1-1; D remains ambiguous. The length of the CDR3 is 14 residues. The V gene lost 5 bases and the J gene lost 0 bases, with 10 bases spanning the gap. Germline CDR1 reads SGHNT; CDR2 reads YENEEA. This CDR3 is CASSPNFLNTEAFF. The CDR3 DNA follows: TGTGCCAGCAGCCCCAACTTCCTGAACACTGAAGCTTTCTTT.

This clone was counted between two and nine times. The chain joins TRBV11-3 to TRBJ1-6, with D perhaps TRBD1 (6 bases). With 3 bases removed from V and 10 bases from J, the gap between germline ends came to 16 bases. Germline assignment: CDR1 SGHNT and CDR2 YENEEA. This CDR3 spans 15 amino acids. The CDR3 spells CASSFRAGEASPLHF. The CDR3 region has the DNA TGTGCCAGCAGCTTTAGGGCAGGGGAAGCGTCACCCCTCCACTTT. Variable domain in full (rest from reference TRBV11-3 and TRBJ1-6): EAGVVQSPRYKIIEKKQPVAFWCNPISGHNTLYWYLQNLGQGPELLIRYENEEAVDDSQLPKDRFSAERLKGVDSTLKIQPAELGDSAVYLCASSFRAGEASPLHFGNGTRLTVT.

This clone came up a few times. The rearrangement uses TRBV18 and TRBJ1-1, with D perhaps TRBD1 (5 bases). CDR3 length equals 15 residues. In germline, CDR1 is KGHSH, CDR2 LQKENI. The V end was cut by 0 bases, the J end by 1 base, with 9 bases between. The CDR3 sequence: CASSPPGGGNTEAFF. CDR3 DNA sequence: TGTGCCAGCTCACCACCGGGCGGGGGGAACACTGAAGCTTTCTTT.

This clone was observed a few times. The CDR3 sequence: CASSLASGPYEQYF. CDR3 bases: TGTGCCAGCAGCTTGGCCTCAGGGCCCTACGAGCAGTACTTC. The J gene is TRBJ2-7, the V gene TRBV11-3, with D perhaps matching TRBD1 (5 bases). The CDR3 loop spans 14 amino acids. The V gene's germline CDR1 is SGHNT and CDR2 YENEEA. The ends were cut back, 3 bases at V and 2 bases at J, with 11 bases in the middle.

In regard to this clone: Mismatch with germline at one junction end may stem from a read error. The CDR3, as DNA: TGTGCCAGCAGTTTAGGGGCAGGCCGCTTAGATACGCAGTATTTT. Protein product: CASSLGAGRLDTQYF. The chain is built from TRBV11-3 and TRBJ2-3; maybe TRBD1 (5 bases). The CDR3 runs 15 residues. Per germline, CDR1 SGHNT and CDR2 YENEEA.